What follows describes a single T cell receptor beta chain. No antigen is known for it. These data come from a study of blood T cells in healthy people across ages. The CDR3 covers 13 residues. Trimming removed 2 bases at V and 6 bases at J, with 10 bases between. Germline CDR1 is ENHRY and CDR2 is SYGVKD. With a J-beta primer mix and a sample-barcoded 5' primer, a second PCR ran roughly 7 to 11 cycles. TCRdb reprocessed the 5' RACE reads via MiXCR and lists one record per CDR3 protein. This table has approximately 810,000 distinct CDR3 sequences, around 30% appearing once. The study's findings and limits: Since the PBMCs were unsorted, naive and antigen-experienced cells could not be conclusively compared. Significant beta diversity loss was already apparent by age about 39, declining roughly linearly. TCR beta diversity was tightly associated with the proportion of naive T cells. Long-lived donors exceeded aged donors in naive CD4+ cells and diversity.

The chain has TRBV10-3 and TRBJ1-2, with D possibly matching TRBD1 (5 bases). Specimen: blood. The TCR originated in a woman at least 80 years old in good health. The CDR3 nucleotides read TGTGCCATCAGTGAGGGGACCGTGCATGGCTACACCTTC. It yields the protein CAISEGTVHGYTF.